These 9 T cell receptor beta chains share one sample of origin, sequenced in a study of blood T cell repertoires in COVID-19. Measured with immunoSEQ multiplex PCR; TCRdb has only the in-frame clones, and not every one. The sample holds about 230,000 clones, around four fifths seen once. Sequencing used peripheral blood. All receptors derive from a man aged 40-50 years with acute or convalescent COVID-19.

This chain links TRBV30 with TRBJ1-1, with 10 bases fitting TRBD1. Trimming took 4 bases from V and 5 from J; bases not matched to a gene: 7. The CDR3 loop spans 14 amino acids. Germline V gene sequence: CDR1 GTSNPN, CDR2 SVGIG (reference sequence). CDR3 coding DNA: TGTGCCTGGAATCCCGGGACAGGGGATACTGAAGCTTTCTTT. As protein: CAWNPGTGDTEAFF.

In the case of this clone: Other DNA sequences from this sample encode an identical CDR3 as well. V gene TRBV5-1 combines with J gene TRBJ2-2; the match to TRBD1 covers 7 bases. The CDR3 has 15 amino acids. Germline CDR1 is SGHRS and CDR2 is YFSETQ. V dropped 4 bases and J dropped 5; count of bases not matched to a gene: 8. CDR3 sequence reads: CASSRDRVRTGELFF. The CDR3 nucleotides are TGCGCCAGCAGCCGTGACAGGGTGAGGACCGGGGAGCTGTTTTTT.

The chain links TRBV9 to TRBJ2-1; 10 bases align to TRBD2. This CDR3 contains 16 residues. The V gene's germline CDR1 is SGDLS and CDR2 YYNGEE. The V gene end was trimmed by 0 bases and the J gene end by 8 bases; junction bases not matched to a gene: 8. The CDR3 sequence is CASSVAASGSTYEQFF. The CDR3 DNA sequence: TGTGCCAGCAGCGTAGCGGCTAGCGGGAGTACCTATGAGCAGTTCTTC. The full variable domain, completed using reference TRBV9 and TRBJ2-1, is DSGVTQTPKHLITATGQRVTLRCSPRSGDLSVYWYQQSLDQGLQFLIQYYNGEERAKGNILERFSAQQFPDLHSELNLSSLELGDSALYFCASSVAASGSTYEQFFGPGTRLTVL.

The chain combines TRBV5-4 with TRBJ2-3; D remains unclear. This CDR3 contains 16 residues. Trimming took 6 bases from V and 5 from J, leaving 22 bases between them. Germline V gene data show CDR1 as SGHNT and CDR2 as YYREEE (reference sequence). The CDR3 DNA reads TGTGCCAGCACCCACGAGGCCACCCAAAGTGGAGATACGCAGTATTTT. Translated, it gives CASTHEATQSGDTQYF.

The rearrangement joins TRBV3-1 (or the pseudogene TRBV3-2) to TRBJ1-4; D is unclear. This CDR3 comprises 15 residues. V was trimmed by 4 bases and J by 0 bases, leaving 9 bases between them. Germline V gene lookup returns CDR1 LGHDT and CDR2 YNNKEL (reference sequence). This chain's CDR3 is CASSPLVATNEKLFF. DNA of the CDR3: TGTGCCAGCAGCCCCTTAGTTGCAACTAATGAAAAACTGTTTTTT.

Only a few counts were recorded for this clone. The chain links TRBV6-5 to TRBJ2-1; 8 bases align to TRBD2. The germline V gene encodes CDR1 MNHEY and CDR2 SVGAGI. The trim removed 6 bases at V and 6 bases at J, leaving 7 bases unmatched. This CDR3 region has 14 residues. In nucleotides, the CDR3 is TGTGCCAGCAGCCGGGGACTAGAGATCAATGAGCAGTTCTTC. Protein: CASSRGLEINEQFF.

The genes are TRBV7-2 and TRBJ2-1; D is possibly TRBD2 (6 bases). The V end was cut by 2 bases, the J end by 5 bases, with 16 bases between. The CDR3 contains 16 residues. Per germline, CDR1 SGHTA and CDR2 FQGNSA. CDR3 sequence: CASSLSAGTGNNEQFF. Written as DNA, the CDR3 is TGTGCCAGCAGCTTATCCGCAGGGACTGGAAACAATGAGCAGTTCTTC.

CDR3 sequence reads: CASSATGGSQPQHF. CDR3 nucleotides: TGTGCCAGCAGCGCCACAGGGGGAAGTCAGCCCCAGCATTTT. This chain joins TRBV7-2 and TRBJ1-5; 8 bases line up with TRBD1. The CDR3 loop spans 14 amino acids. Germline-derived CDR1 and CDR2 are SGHTA and FQGNSA. V shed 5 bases and J 6 bases; nucleotides not matched to a gene: 6.

The V gene is TRBV5-1, the J gene TRBJ2-3; D gene ambiguous. Germline CDR1 and CDR2: SGHRS and YFSETQ. The length of the CDR3 is 11 residues. Trimming stripped 1 base from V and 5 bases from J, with 2 bases between. CDR3 sequence (DNA): TGCGCCAGCAGCTTGCAAGATACGCAGTATTTT. This translates into CASSLQDTQYF.